This T cell receptor beta chain was found in a study of cytomegalovirus exposure and HLA in healthy donors (dated by TCRdb to 2016 to 2017). With respect to the entire study: In an earlier analysis of under 600 of the donors, 276 Gb of sequence data and 120 million or so unique TCR beta sequences from about 179 million T cells were reported. Roughly 300 gigabases of sequencing data and approximately 91 million unique TCR sequences made up an early release that covered some 640 HLA-typed donors. Of the roughly 400 genotyped donors, about 80% fell in the genetic ancestry cluster associated with self-reported Caucasian donors. The aim of the study was to test whether cataloging public T cell receptors could identify signatures of past pathogen exposure. The study profiled the T cell repertoires of fewer than 850 subjects by immunosequencing and related them to cytomegalovirus serostatus. A separate validation cohort of 90 to 150 different subjects was used in addition to the 666-subject first cohort. High-throughput TCR immunosequencing, statistical association of individual TCRs with disease status, and machine learning were combined to predict cytomegalovirus infection status. A later analysis re-examined previously published TCR beta repertoires from over 500 donors and added high-resolution HLA genotyping to investigate patterns of TCR occurrence. Rather than drawing on any new phenotypic data, the later analysis identified candidate immune exposures from TCR beta sequences and the way those sequences occurred across donors. An earlier analysis of roughly 580 of the donors used high-throughput TCR beta sequencing to judge whether each TCR beta V gene segment behaved as functional or pseudogenic. Donor age, sex, ethnicity and CMV serostatus were collected together with the repertoire data. A later genetic analysis took genome-wide SNP genotypes for about three fifths of the 666 donors and used that subset as a discovery cohort. Every discovery cohort repertoire had been produced on one sequencing platform. HLA typing included class I and class II loci at four-digit resolution. The number of typed donors differed by locus: about 629-630 for A, B, C, DRB1 and DQB1; some 500 for DQA1; 606 for DPA1; and some 470 for DPB1. Because of strong linkage in the cohort, four or five DR-DQ haplotypes were treated as single units for association and clustering. Among some 400 genotyped donors of the cohort, an average of approximately 240,000 unique TCR beta nucleotide sequences was sequenced per donor, of which about 20% were non-productive. What the authors observed across the whole study: Specific HLA alleles were associated with 18,000 or so TCR beta sequences at a false discovery rate of 0.05 in a later analysis. In this cohort, only TCR beta chains were sequenced, and detectable features were limited by the absence of alpha or paired-chain data. When HLA alleles, especially DR and DQ, strongly co-occurred, attributing TCR associations to individual alleles was difficult. A few of the identified cytomegalovirus-associated TCR beta chains were confirmed in vitro to be specific for cytomegalovirus antigens. The study listed over 150 TCR beta chains as associated with cytomegalovirus. According to a later analysis, TCR association rates differed among HLA loci, with DRB1 alleles showing the most associated TCRs and HLA-C alleles showing the fewest. The only immune exposure information available for the cohort was CMV serostatus. In a later analysis, HLA-associated TCR beta chains showed more clonal expansion and lower generation probabilities than non-associated chains that were equally common. In a later genetic analysis, a missense DCLRE1C variant was associated with V-gene and J-gene trimming of TCR beta chains, and the association was replicated in an independent cohort. According to a later analysis, most CMV-associated TCR beta chains appeared to be HLA-restricted, and the HLA associations seemed to be driven largely by CMV exposure. The authors suggested that the approach could potentially be generalized to other disease states and immunological phenotypes. Compared with the roughly 670-donor mean, donors in an Asian-associated ancestry cluster had fewer N-insertions in productive TCRs, according to a later genetic analysis. Because the 87-base-pair reads could not distinguish some IMGT-functional V segments, including TRBV6-2 and TRBV6-3, those segments were excluded. An earlier analysis of some 560 of the donors showed that most TCR beta V segments appeared in productive rearrangements either about 90% or about 30% of the time, which broadly matched IMGT annotations. Because counts were too low, seventeen rarely observed V segments, including chromosome 9 orphons, were excluded from the earlier analysis of some 590 of the donors. Across donors, most TCR sequences were observed very rarely, whereas some public TCRs were present in many individuals. A cluster of highly shared sequence variants was judged likely to be a technical artifact of the sequencing pipeline. Sequencing depth was assumed to be roughly uniform across donors in the presence/absence analyses, though that assumption may not hold. A further reported finding was that TCR beta sequences accurately predicted the HLA-A and HLA-B alleles for most subjects in the first cohort. According to a later analysis, parvovirus B19, influenza, CMV and Epstein-Barr virus appeared linked to several top co-occurrence clusters. The classifier was reported to diagnose cytomegalovirus status with high specificity and sensitivity in both the original and validation cohorts. Correlated functional status among segregating V segments might be attributable to linkage disequilibrium, but an unknown experimental factor could not be ruled out. Because HLA typing was missing for some donors at each locus, association tests included only the typed subset.

Libraries were constructed by the immunoSEQ multiplex PCR assay. For the multiplex PCR, a mixture combining 60 forward primers for TCR Vbeta segments and 13 reverse primers for TCR Jbeta segments was used. Amplification of the CDR3 region of rearranged TCR beta genes was performed with a multiplex PCR assay on genomic DNA. On the Illumina HiSeq System, the amplified TCR beta libraries were sequenced as 87-base-pair reads. The paper's data handling went like this. A later analysis counted about 82 million unique TCR beta chains across the 650 to 800 repertoires, and roughly 11 million of these chains were shared by at least two donors. To remove PCR and sequencing errors, raw reads were error-corrected and collapsed into unique sequences using a nearest-neighbor algorithm that merged closely related sequences. To assign V, D and J gene segments, CDR3 sequences were aligned to IMGT reference sequences. For a sequence to be retained, at least a six-nucleotide match to both a V gene segment and a J gene segment was required. Rearrangements were classified as productive when the CDR3 lacked stop codons and remained in frame with V and J, and all other rearrangements were classified as non-productive. CDR3 was defined by IMGT convention, running from the second conserved V-encoded cysteine to the conserved J-encoded phenylalanine. Sequences without an unambiguous match to a single V gene segment were excluded from the earlier analysis of 587 of the donors. In an earlier analysis of approximately 550 of the donors, V segments were called functional above 56.7% productive rearrangements and were called segregating when the between-donor standard deviation exceeded 5%. To diagnose cytomegalovirus status from the catalog of TCR beta chain sequences, a statistical classification framework was built. In a later analysis, V and J genes were assigned by comparing TCR nucleotide sequences against IMGT/GENE-DB human TR gene sequences. Using the TCRdist pipeline, a later analysis assigned CDR3 sequences along with most-parsimonious VDJ recombination scenarios. In a later analysis, each TCR beta chain was defined by its CDR3 amino acid sequence together with its V-gene family, and reads lacking a unique V-gene family were excluded. A later analysis removed 550 to 650 highly shared, low-generation-probability nucleotide sequences to deal with suspected cross-contamination and a sequencing artifact. A later analysis calculated a clonal expansion index for each public chain from normalized within-repertoire ranks of inferred template counts. A later analysis computed generation probabilities with a VDJ recombination model fitted to out-of-frame rearrangements, and checked the results against IGoR. In a later analysis, TCR-TCR, TCR-HLA and TCR-CMV co-occurrence was scored with hypergeometric tests, and a repertoire-size bias correction was applied to TCR pairs. False discovery rates were estimated in a later analysis by permuting HLA or CMV assignments 20 times. In a later analysis, co-occurring TCRs were grouped with DBSCAN, and TCRdist sequence similarity was added when clustering was performed within HLA-allele-positive subsets. For co-occurrence clustering, repertoires with fewer than 30,000 or more than 120,000 public chains were excluded, along with roughly 5 repertoires with anomalous nucleotide sharing. TCRdb obtained this table from immuneACCESS and retained in-frame rearrangements with V and J assigned. These tables miss some clones; where compared with another copy, unresolved V genes account for less than half of the shortfall, and the remainder is unexplained. That table is the source of V, J and clone size, and D and trimming were worked out from the DNA. For this sample the table gives under 150,000 clones, of which around 85% were detected only once. Of the sample, more than 1.5% falls within the top ten clones.

Relative to germline, V is missing 4 bases and J is missing 9 bases, with 11 bases of the junction outside any gene match. The CDR3 measures 15 amino acids from cysteine to phenylalanine. Kept here is only the CDR3 DNA, which spans 45 bases and is read in frame from base 1. As encoded in the germline V gene (reference sequence), CDR1 is GTSNPN while CDR2 is SVGIG. This clone was observed a single time. The specificity of this receptor is unknown. No base quality information exists; no much larger clone differs at one position. In total, 600 or so healthy bone marrow donors made up the cohort. At the time of sampling, every cohort member was nominally healthy, though immune exposures that went unrecorded were likely present. The donor tested CMV seronegative and was one of the 352 seronegative cohort members. Every donor gave a peripheral blood sample, and the peripheral blood mononuclear cells from that sample were used for TCR beta sequencing. The Qiagen DNeasy Blood Extraction Kit was used to extract genomic DNA from the blood cell samples.

The material sequenced was PBMCs. The receptor's source is a boy between 5 and 17 years old in good health and CMV-seronegative. The chain couples TRBV30 to TRBJ1-6; 8 middle bases align to TRBD1. The sequenced DNA is TGTGCCTGGACCTACGGTCAGGGGGCGGCTTCACCCCTCCACTTT. Its amino acids are CAWTYGQGAASPLHF.